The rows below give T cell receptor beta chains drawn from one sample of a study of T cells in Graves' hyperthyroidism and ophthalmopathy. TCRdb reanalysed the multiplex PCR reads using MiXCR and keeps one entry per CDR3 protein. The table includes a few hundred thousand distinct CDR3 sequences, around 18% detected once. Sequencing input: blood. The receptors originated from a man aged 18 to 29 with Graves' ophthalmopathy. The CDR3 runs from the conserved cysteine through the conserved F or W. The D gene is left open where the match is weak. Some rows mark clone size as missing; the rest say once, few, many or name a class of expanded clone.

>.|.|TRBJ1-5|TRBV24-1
CATSDSSQPQHF
TGTGCCACCAGTGATTCGTCTCAGCCCCAGCATTTT
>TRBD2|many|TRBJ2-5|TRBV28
CATTGGEGATQYF
TGTGCCACGACTGGAGGGGAGGGTGCGACCCAGTACTTC
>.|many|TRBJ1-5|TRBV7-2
CASSQGYGNQPQHF
TGTGCCAGCAGCCAAGGGTATGGCAATCAGCCCCAGCATTTT
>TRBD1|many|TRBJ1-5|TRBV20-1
CSARGQGGSEPQHF
TGCAGTGCTAGGGGCCAGGGGGGGTCGGAGCCCCAGCATTTT
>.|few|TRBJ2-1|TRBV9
CASSVESTVNEQFF
TGTGCCAGCAGCGTAGAAAGTACGGTGAATGAGCAGTTCTTC
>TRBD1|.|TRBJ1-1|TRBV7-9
CASSYQQGNTKAFF
TGTGCCAGCAGCTACCAACAGGGGAACACTAAAGCTTTCTTT
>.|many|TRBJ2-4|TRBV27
CASSTIKGDIQYF
TGTGCCAGCAGCACGATAAAGGGAGACATTCAGTACTTC
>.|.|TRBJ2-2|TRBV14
CASSQQPPGELFF
TGTGCCAGCAGCCAACAGCCCCCCGGGGAGCTGTTTTTT
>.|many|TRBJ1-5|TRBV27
CASSFQRGQPQHF
TGTGCCAGCAGTTTTCAGAGGGGTCAGCCCCAGCATTTT
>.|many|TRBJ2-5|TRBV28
CASSLQAQETQYF
TGTGCCAGCAGTTTACAGGCGCAGGAGACCCAGTACTTC
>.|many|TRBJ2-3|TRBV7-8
CASSLEEGSDTQYF
TGTGCCAGCAGCTTAGAGGAGGGCTCAGATACGCAGTATTTT
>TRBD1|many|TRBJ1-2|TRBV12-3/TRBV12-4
CASSPDRVRGYTF
TGTGCCAGCAGTCCCGACAGGGTTCGTGGCTACACCTTC
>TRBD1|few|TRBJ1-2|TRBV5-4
CASSLVQGAEGYTF
TGTGCCAGCAGCTTGGTACAGGGGGCGGAGGGCTACACCTTC
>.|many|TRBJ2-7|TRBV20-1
CSASEGSGPYEQYF
TGCAGTGCTAGTGAGGGCAGCGGTCCCTACGAGCAGTACTTC
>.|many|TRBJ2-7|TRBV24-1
CATSDSRLGRHYEQYF
TGTGCCACCAGTGATTCGAGGCTAGGCCGACACTACGAGCAGTACTTC
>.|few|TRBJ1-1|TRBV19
CASSIRDEDTEAFF
TGTGCCAGTAGCATCCGGGATGAGGACACTGAAGCTTTCTTT
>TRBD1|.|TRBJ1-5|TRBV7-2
CASSRLGTGRNQPQHF
TGTGCCAGCAGCCGCTTGGGGACAGGGCGGAATCAGCCCCAGCATTTT
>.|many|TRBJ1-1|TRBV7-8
CASSPDWMNTEAFF
TGTGCCAGCAGCCCCGACTGGATGAACACTGAAGCTTTCTTT
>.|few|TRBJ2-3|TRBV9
CASSQRPSDTQYF
TGTGCCAGCAGCCAACGTCCGTCGGATACGCAGTATTTT
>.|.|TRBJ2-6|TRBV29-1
CSVGPLPGANVLTF
TGCAGCGTTGGACCCCTCCCTGGGGCCAACGTCCTGACTTTC
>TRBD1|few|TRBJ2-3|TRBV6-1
CASSVPPGGTQYF
TGTGCCAGCAGTGTACCCCCAGGGGGAACGCAGTATTTT
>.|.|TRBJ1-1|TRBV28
CASIQWTEASF
TGTGCCAGTATCCAGTGGACTGAAGCTTCCTTT
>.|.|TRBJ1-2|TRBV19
CASTNFGRLYGYTF
TGTGCCAGTACCAACTTCGGACGGCTCTATGGCTACACCTTC
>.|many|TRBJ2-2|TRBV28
CASSPLYFGSVNTGELFF
TGTGCCAGCAGTCCGCTCTACTTCGGATCCGTGAACACCGGGGAGCTGTTTTTT
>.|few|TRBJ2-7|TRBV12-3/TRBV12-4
CASSWQEGFSEQYF
TGTGCCAGCAGTTGGCAGGAGGGTTTTAGCGAGCAGTACTTC
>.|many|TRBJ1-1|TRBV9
CASSAQVGGMSEAFF
TGTGCCAGCAGCGCCCAAGTGGGCGGAATGAGTGAAGCTTTCTTT
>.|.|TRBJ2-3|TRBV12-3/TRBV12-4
CASSLSSSGGGADTQYF
TGTGCCAGCAGTTTATCGTCCAGCGGTGGGGGCGCAGATACGCAGTATTTT
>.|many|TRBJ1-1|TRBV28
CASTTYYMNTEAFF
TGTGCCAGCACTACCTACTACATGAACACTGAAGCTTTCTTT
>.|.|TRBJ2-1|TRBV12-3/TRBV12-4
CASGNGQYNEQFF
TGTGCCAGCGGAAACGGACAGTACAATGAGCAGTTCTTC
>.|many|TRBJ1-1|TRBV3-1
CASGQGGAFF
TGTGCCAGCGGCCAGGGAGGAGCTTTCTTT
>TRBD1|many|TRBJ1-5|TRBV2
CASGPTGSYQPQHF
TGTGCCAGCGGCCCGACAGGGTCCTATCAGCCCCAGCATTTT
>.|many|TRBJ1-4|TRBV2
CASSLHGSNEKLFF
TGTGCCAGCAGTCTCCACGGCTCTAATGAAAAACTGTTTTTT
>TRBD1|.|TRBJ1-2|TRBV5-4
CASSSTGEPYGYTF
TGTGCCAGCAGCTCGACAGGGGAGCCCTATGGCTACACCTTC
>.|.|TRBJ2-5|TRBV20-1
CSARVGGEETQYF
TGCAGTGCTAGAGTCGGCGGCGAAGAGACCCAGTACTTC
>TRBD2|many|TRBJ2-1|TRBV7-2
CASSSRLAGGNNEQFF
TGTGCCAGCAGCTCGCGACTAGCGGGGGGGAACAATGAGCAGTTCTTC
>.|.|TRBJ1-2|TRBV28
CASSLGHYGYTF
TGTGCCAGCAGTTTGGGCCACTATGGCTACACCTTC
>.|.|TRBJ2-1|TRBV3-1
CASSQAPQGQFF
TGTGCCAGCAGCCAAGCGCCTCAAGGGCAGTTCTTC
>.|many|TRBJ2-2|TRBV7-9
CASSLTANTGELFF
TGTGCCAGCAGCTTGACAGCGAACACCGGGGAGCTGTTTTTT
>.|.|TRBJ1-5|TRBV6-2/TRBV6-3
CASSYPGAYQPQHF
TGTGCCAGCAGTTATCCAGGGGCATATCAGCCCCAGCATTTT
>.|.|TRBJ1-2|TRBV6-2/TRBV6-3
CASTSPGALNYGYTF
TGTGCCAGCACCTCCCCAGGAGCCCTTAACTATGGCTACACCTTC
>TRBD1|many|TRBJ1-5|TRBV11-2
CASSLGSRGSNQPQHF
TGTGCCAGCAGCTTAGGATCCAGGGGGAGCAATCAGCCCCAGCATTTT
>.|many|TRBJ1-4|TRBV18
CASSPRGAEKLFF
TGTGCCAGCTCACCACGGGGGGCTGAAAAACTGTTTTTT
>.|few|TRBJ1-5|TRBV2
CASREGFGHQPQHF
TGTGCCAGCAGAGAGGGGTTCGGCCATCAGCCCCAGCATTTT
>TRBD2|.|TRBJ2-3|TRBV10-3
CASSGGADTDTQYF
TGTGCCAGCTCCGGGGGGGCCGACACAGATACGCAGTATTTT
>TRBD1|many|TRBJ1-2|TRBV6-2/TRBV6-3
CASSYRQGDGYTF
TGTGCCAGCAGTTATCGTCAGGGGGATGGCTACACCTTC
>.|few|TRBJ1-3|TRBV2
CASRTNTIYF
TGTGCCAGCAGGACAAACACCATATATTTT
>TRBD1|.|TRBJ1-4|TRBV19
CASRTGVATNEKLFF
TGTGCCAGTAGGACAGGGGTGGCAACTAATGAAAAACTGTTTTTT
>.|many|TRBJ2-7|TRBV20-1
CSARGPAFEQYF
TGCAGTGCCCGGGGACCTGCGTTCGAGCAGTACTTC
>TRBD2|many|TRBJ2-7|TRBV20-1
CSAPDLGLASREQYF
TGCAGTGCCCCCGACTTGGGACTAGCTTCTAGGGAGCAGTACTTC
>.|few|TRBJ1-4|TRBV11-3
CASTNAISRATNEKLFF
TGTGCCAGCACAAATGCCATTAGTCGTGCAACTAATGAAAAACTGTTTTTT
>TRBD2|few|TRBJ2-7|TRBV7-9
CASSGLVNYEQYF
TGTGCCAGCAGTGGACTAGTAAACTACGAGCAGTACTTC
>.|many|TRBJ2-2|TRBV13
CASSFLTSGTGELFF
TGTGCCAGCAGCTTTTTGACTAGTGGTACCGGGGAGCTGTTTTTT
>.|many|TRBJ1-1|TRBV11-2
CASSGTGFQAFF
TGTGCCAGCAGCGGTACAGGGTTTCAAGCTTTCTTT